The sample holds one count of the clone carrying this TCR beta chain. Measured with immunoSEQ multiplex PCR; TCRdb has only the in-frame clones, and not every one. The table lists some 390,000 clones, 80% to 90% of them singletons. Germline V gene data show CDR1 as SNHLY and CDR2 as FYNNEI. V was pared by 2 bases and J by 3 bases, with 8 bases between. The CDR3 spans 14 residues. This specimen comes from a study of Ad26.COV2.S vaccination and SARS-CoV-2 variants. Across the study: Once, or twice with 56 days between doses, Ad26.COV2.S was given intramuscularly.

Treatment defined: over 15 received Ad26.COV2.S at low or high dose, single or two shots; roughly 5 received placebo; per-sample allocation not given. Vaccine and placebo recipients were sampled on day 63 after the first injection. This clonotype originated in a person between 18 and 59 years old who received the Ad26.COV2.S COVID-19 vaccine or a placebo. This sequence joins TRBV2 and TRBJ1-5; D unclear. Sequenced here: peripheral blood, sampled in a trial of Ad26.COV2.S vaccine versus placebo. The DNA for the CDR3 is TGTGCCAGCAGTGAAAGGACGATCAATCAGCCCCAGCATTTT. Translated, it gives CASSERTINQPQHF.